Each of the 9 T cell receptor beta chains below was sequenced from the same sample in a study of cytomegalovirus exposure and HLA in healthy donors. The PCR had 60 Vbeta and 13 Jbeta primers. TCRdb keeps only in-frame clones here, not all; method: immunoSEQ multiplex PCR. This sample carries about 160,000 clones, 70% to 85% of them seen once, and the ten largest clones take about 6.8%. Sequenced material: PBMCs. These receptor sequences come from a man aged 45 to 65 in good health and CMV-seropositive.

The chain combines TRBV19 with TRBJ1-2, with TRBD1 matching 8 bases. The junction had 13 bases not matched to a gene; V was cut back by 7 bases and J by 3 bases. The germline V gene has CDR1 LNHDA and CDR2 SQIVND (reference sequence). The CDR3 is 16 residues long. The CDR3 loop reads CASKPPKTGAYYGYTF. The CDR3 nucleotides are TGTGCCAGTAAACCCCCCAAGACAGGGGCTTACTATGGCTACACCTTC.

The chain employs TRBV29-1 and TRBJ2-3, with 7 bases that match TRBD1. CDR1 and CDR2 from the germline V gene are SQVTM and ANQGSEA. The CDR3 has 16 amino acids. V lost 0 bases, J lost 4 bases, and 10 bases stayed unmatched. The CDR3 nucleotides are TGCAGCGTTGAAGACGTGGAAGGGGGCATAGCAGATACGCAGTATTTT. This sequence encodes CSVEDVEGGIADTQYF.

The rearrangement joins TRBV18 to TRBJ1-4, with TRBD1 matching over 7 bases. Germline CDR1 KGHSH, CDR2 LQKENI. The length of the CDR3 is 15 residues. The V gene end was trimmed by 4 bases and the J gene end by 8 bases; junction bases not matched to a gene: 10. As DNA, the CDR3 is TGTGCCAGCTCACTACATAACAGGGGATCGGAAAAACTGTTTTTT. The encoded protein is CASSLHNRGSEKLFF.

This rearrangement joins TRBV2 to TRBJ2-5; the match to TRBD2 covers 10 bases. Germline lookup yields CDR1 SNHLY and CDR2 FYNNEI. CDR3 length equals 13 residues. V was clipped by 4 bases and J by 9 bases; unmatched bases: 5. In DNA form, the CDR3 reads TGTGCCAGCAGTGGGACTAGCGGTCTTTCCCAGTACTTC. Translation gives CASSGTSGLSQYF.

The chain joins TRBV19 to TRBJ2-3, with 8 bases identical to TRBD2. CDR1 is LNHDA and CDR2 is SQIVND in the germline V gene (reference sequence). The CDR3 has 16 amino acids. The V segment lost 2 bases and the J segment 5 bases; nucleotides outside the gene matches: 9. The DNA of the CDR3 is TGTGCCAGTAGTATAAAACTAGCGGCCCATGGAGATACGCAGTATTTT. Translating it yields CASSIKLAAHGDTQYF.

The chain recombines TRBV2 with TRBJ1-2, with TRBD1 identical over 8 bases. The CDR3 covers 18 residues. The V gene end was trimmed by 6 bases and the J gene end by 4 bases; junction bases not matched to a gene: 19. Germline values: CDR1 SNHLY, CDR2 FYNNEI. CDR3 sequence (DNA): TGTGCCAGCAGAGAGGCCAGGACAGGGTTTTCGGGCGGCTATGGCTACACCTTC. Amino acids: CASREARTGFSGGYGYTF.

The V and J genes are TRBV5-5 and TRBJ2-7; tentative D call: TRBD2 (5 bases). The germline V gene encodes CDR1 SGHKS and CDR2 YYEKEE (reference sequence). The length of the CDR3 is 14 residues. V was shortened by 2 bases and J by 2 bases, with 11 bases between the two germline ends. The CDR3 coding sequence is TGTGCCAGCAGCTTTGTAAGCGGACCCTACGAGCAGTACGTC. Translated, it gives CASSFVSGPYEQYV.

The chain has TRBV9 and TRBJ2-4; no reliable D call. Germline V lookup: CDR1 SGDLS, CDR2 YYNGEE. CDR3 length: 18 residues. V gave up 0 bases and J gave up 1 base, with 17 bases separating them. The CDR3 loop is CASSVDPPGYGAKNIQYF. CDR3 DNA: TGTGCCAGCAGCGTAGACCCCCCCGGGTATGGGGCCAAAAACATTCAGTACTTC.

About this clone: The conserved closing phenylalanine or tryptophan is absent in this CDR3, likely reflecting a read error. The J gene is TRBJ1-2, the V gene TRBV15; possibly TRBD1 for D (5 bases). Germline V gene sequence: CDR1 LNHNV, CDR2 YYDKDF (reference sequence). The ends were cut back, 0 bases at V and 4 bases at J, with 12 bases in the middle. The CDR3 consists of 15 residues. This CDR3 reads CATSRDVEGPYGYTL. The DNA of the CDR3 is TGTGCCACCAGCAGAGATGTGGAGGGGCCCTATGGCTACACCCTC.